This TCR beta chain came from a study of CD8 T cells in Susac syndrome. RNA amounts of about 0.45 to 1 ug underwent reverse transcription with random hexamers. Via MiXCR, TCRdb re-called the immunoSEQ multiplex PCR reads, giving one row per CDR3 protein. Of 100,000 or so distinct CDR3 sequences listed, over 90% were seen once; the top ten hold 0.13% to 0.15%. This CDR3 region has 16 residues. Germline V gene lookup returns CDR1 SGDLS and CDR2 YYNGEE. Trimming at V came to 4 bases and at J to 0 bases, leaving 5 bases not matched to a gene. The chain employs TRBV9 and TRBJ2-2, with 8 positions matching TRBD2. This receptor was taken from a human donor in good health. Sequenced sample: CD4+ T cells from PBMCs. In DNA form, the CDR3 reads TGTGCCAGCAGCCCCGCCGGGGGGGCGAACACCGGGGAGCTGTTTTTT. Translation gives CASSPAGGANTGELFF.